Listed here are 2 T cell receptor beta chains from one sample, sequenced in a study of T cell responses to AZD1222 COVID-19 vaccine. Profiling relied on immunoSEQ multiplex PCR, and the TCRdb table lists in-frame clones only, not all of them. The profile shows 150,000 to 200,000 clones, roughly 91% of them singletons. The material sequenced was peripheral blood, taken 28 days after the second AZD1222 dose. These receptors originate from an adult who received the AZD1222 COVID-19 vaccine.

V is TRBV19 and J is TRBJ1-6; TRBD1 matches at 8 bases. CDR3 length equals 13 residues. With 7 bases clipped from V and 6 bases from J, the junction kept 2 bases outside the gene matches. Germline CDR1 reads LNHDA; CDR2 reads SQIVND (reference sequence). The DNA of the CDR3 is TGTGCCAGTAACGGGACAGGTAATTCACCCCTCCACTTT. Amino acids: CASNGTGNSPLHF.

The genes are TRBV7-2 and TRBJ1-5; the D is unclear. Trimming stripped 1 base from V and 2 bases from J, with 9 bases between. CDR3 length: 15 amino acids. The germline V gene has CDR1 SGHTA and CDR2 FQGNSA. This CDR3 is CASSLGYGGNQPQHF. Here the CDR3 DNA reads TGTGCCAGCAGCTTAGGCTATGGGGGCAATCAGCCCCAGCATTTT. The full variable domain, rest sourced from reference TRBV7-2 and TRBJ1-5, is GAGVSQSPSNKVTEKGKDVELRCDPISGHTALYWYRQSLGQGLEFLIYFQGNSAPDKSGLPSDRFSAERTGGSVSTLTIQRTQQEDSAVYLCASSLGYGGNQPQHFGDGTRLSIL.